This T cell receptor beta chain was sequenced for a study of beta chain features in type 1 diabetes. The study's findings and limits: Researchers report that Type 1 diabetes patients had moderately but significantly shorter TCRB CDR3s across all four CD4+ subsets. PCR might favor shorter templates, equally in patients and controls.

To note about this clone: The antigen remains undetermined.

Expressed TCRB transcripts got sequenced, as all isolated RNA was reverse transcribed. Data came from immunoSEQ multiplex PCR; TCRdb stores just in-frame clones and leaves some out. The sample consists of approximately 260,000 clones, around 21% of them appearing once. Sequencing was done on a sample of naive CD4+ T cells from blood. The receptor comes from a woman aged 35 to 49 with type 1 diabetes.

This CDR3 is CASSVGHNTEAFF. For the CDR3, the DNA is TGTGCCAGCTCGGTTGGACATAACACTGAAGCTTTCTTT. This chain links TRBV18 with TRBJ1-1; D is possibly TRBD1 (5 bases). V lost 6 bases, J lost 2 bases, and 10 bases lay in between. The CDR3 runs 13 residues. The germline gives CDR1 KGHSH, CDR2 LQKENI.